A single sample gave rise to the 15 T cell receptor beta chains below, sequenced in a study of OX40 agonist ivuxolimab in advanced cancers. The table came from immunoSEQ multiplex PCR; TCRdb's copy has only in-frame clones and leaves some out. Of 76,000 or so clones listed, 65% to 90% are singletons. Sequencing was performed on CD4+ or CD8+ T cells sorted from blood, taken in a trial of the OX40 agonist ivuxolimab. All receptors derive from an adult with an advanced solid tumor such as melanoma, head and neck, liver or kidney cancer.

The J gene is TRBJ1-1, the V gene TRBV6-1; D gene unclear. Germline CDR1 reads MNHNS; CDR2 reads SASEGT. Trimming removed 7 bases at V and 1 base at J, with 13 bases between. The CDR3 sequence is 14 residues long. The CDR3 spells CASTLSLKNTEAFF. In DNA form, the CDR3 reads TGTGCCAGCACCTTGTCCCTAAAGAACACTGAAGCTTTCTTT.

This chain links TRBV6-5 with TRBJ2-2; D gene ambiguous. The CDR3 spans 11 residues. Trimming pared 8 bases from V and 1 base from J, leaving 2 bases between. The V gene's germline CDR1 is MNHEY and CDR2 SVGAGI. Written as DNA, the CDR3 is TGTGCCAGCCGGAACACCGGGGAGCTGTTTTTT. Encoded protein: CASRNTGELFF.

This chain uses TRBV30 with TRBJ2-7; a weak D match, TRBD1 (6 bases). CDR3 size: 12 residues. Trimming pared 3 bases from V and 7 bases from J, leaving 13 bases between. Germline V CDR1 and CDR2: GTSNPN, SVGIG (reference sequence). CDR3 DNA sequence: TGTGCCTGGAGGGGACAAGGGCGGGAGCAGTACTTC. This translates into CAWRGQGREQYF.

The chain is built from TRBV11-2 and TRBJ2-3; D may match TRBD1 or TRBD2 (5 bases each). The germline V gene has CDR1 SGHAT and CDR2 FQNNGV. This CDR3 has 15 residues. Trimming cost V 4 bases and J 2 bases, with 13 bases left between them. This chain's CDR3 is CASSSTGTSTDTQYF. DNA of the CDR3: TGTGCCAGCAGCTCGACCGGGACCTCCACAGATACGCAGTATTTT.

The chain couples TRBV7-3 to TRBJ2-5; the D gene could be TRBD1 or TRBD2 (5 bases each). V lost 4 bases, J lost 6 bases, and 15 bases lay in between. The CDR3 totals 14 residues. Germline-derived CDR1 and CDR2 are SGHTA and FQGTGA. DNA for the CDR3: TGTGCCAGCAGCTCCTCCGGGACCGCACAGACCCAGTACTTC. As protein: CASSSSGTAQTQYF.

This clone occurred once. The rearrangement links TRBV6-6 to TRBJ1-2; 8 positions match TRBD1. CDR1 is MNHNY, CDR2 SVGAGI, per germline (reference sequence). J gave up 8 bases and V 6 bases, and 2 bases lay outside the gene matches. The CDR3 extends over 11 amino acids. The CDR3 DNA sequence: TGTGCCAGCAGGACAGGGGAAGGCTACACCTTC. It specifies CASRTGEGYTF.

The rearrangement links TRBV2 to TRBJ2-1; 9 nucleotides align to TRBD2. CDR1 SNHLY and CDR2 FYNNEI come from the germline V gene. The V segment lost 2 bases and the J segment 7 bases; nucleotides outside the gene matches: 6. The CDR3 is 15 residues long. CDR3 in amino acids: CASSESGLASNEQFF. The CDR3, as DNA: TGTGCCAGCAGTGAATCTGGACTAGCGTCTAATGAGCAGTTCTTC.

The rearrangement joins TRBV7-2 to TRBJ1-1, with a possible D match to TRBD1 (6 bases). Germline CDR1 is SGHTA and CDR2 is FQGNSA. The CDR3 is 13 residues long. Trimming took 7 bases from V and 2 from J, leaving 11 bases between them. CDR3 nucleotide sequence: TGTGCCAGCAACAGGGTGGGAAACACTGAAGCTTTCTTT. Its translation is CASNRVGNTEAFF. The whole variable domain, remainder taken from reference TRBV7-2 and TRBJ1-1, is GAGVSQSPSNKVTEKGKDVELRCDPISGHTALYWYRQSLGQGLEFLIYFQGNSAPDKSGLPSDRFSAERTGGSVSTLTIQRTQQEDSAVYLCASNRVGNTEAFFGQGTRLTVV.

This chain connects TRBV6-5 to TRBJ1-6; possible D gene TRBD1, 5 bases. The V gene's germline CDR1 is MNHEY and CDR2 SVGAGI. The length of the CDR3 is 14 residues. V lost 5 bases to trimming and J lost 8 bases, with 13 bases between them. CDR3 nucleotides: TGTGCCAGCAGTCCCGTCGGGGGTTATTCACCCCTCCACTTT. Its translation: CASSPVGGYSPLHF.

This clone has a handful of counts. V gene TRBV7-3 combines with J gene TRBJ2-1; TRBD2 aligns across 9 bases. Germline V CDR1 and CDR2: SGHTA, FQGTGA. V lost 2 bases and J lost 6; bases outside the gene matches: 5. This CDR3 comprises 15 residues. The CDR3 reads CASSLLAGQPNEQFF. Written as DNA, the CDR3 is TGTGCCAGCAGCTTACTAGCGGGGCAACCCAATGAGCAGTTCTTC.

The genes are TRBV5-4 and TRBJ1-1; the D is unclear. This CDR3 is built from 15 residues. The germline V and J ends were trimmed by 3 bases and 3 bases, with 15 bases remaining between them. Germline CDR1 reads SGHNT; CDR2 reads YYREEE (reference sequence). Here the CDR3 DNA reads TGTGCCAGCAGCTCGGACCCAGGAATGGACACTGAAGCTTTCTTT. Protein: CASSSDPGMDTEAFF.

The rearrangement joins TRBV7-2 to TRBJ1-5, with D unclear. The CDR3 loop spans 14 amino acids. V dropped 1 base and J dropped 4 bases, with 8 bases sitting between them. CDR1 SGHTA and CDR2 FQGNSA come from the germline V gene. The CDR3 sequence is CASSLGGGNQPQHF. CDR3 bases: TGTGCCAGCAGCTTAGGCGGCGGGAATCAGCCCCAGCATTTT.

The chain couples TRBV5-1 to TRBJ2-3, with 11 positions matching TRBD2. This CDR3 contains 16 residues. J gave up 3 bases and V 0 bases, and 3 bases lay outside the gene matches. The V gene's germline CDR1 is SGHRS and CDR2 YFSETQ. The CDR3 loop reads CASSLGGTSGTDTQYF. The CDR3 DNA reads TGCGCCAGCAGCTTGGGTGGGACTAGCGGTACAGATACGCAGTATTTT. Supplemented by reference TRBV5-1 and TRBJ2-3, the full variable domain reads KAGVTQTPRYLIKTRGQQVTLSCSPISGHRSVSWYQQTPGQGLQFLFEYFSETQRNKGNFPGRFSGRQFSNSRSEMNVSTLELGDSALYLCASSLGGTSGTDTQYFGPGTRLTVL.

The chain carries TRBV7-2 and TRBJ1-4; D perhaps matches TRBD1 (6 bases). The CDR3 is 15 residues long. V lost 1 base and J 7 bases, leaving 13 bases between the germline ends. Looked up from germline, CDR1 is SGHTA and CDR2 is FQGNSA. CDR3 sequence reads: CASSLDLGRGEKLFF. DNA of the CDR3: TGTGCCAGCAGCTTAGACCTGGGCAGGGGTGAAAAACTGTTTTTT.

V gene TRBV10-3 combines with J gene TRBJ2-7; maybe TRBD2 (5 bases). Between the trimmed V and J ends, which lost 4 bases and 4 bases, there was a span of 14 bases. The germline gives CDR1 ENHRY, CDR2 SYGVKD. The CDR3 runs to 14 residues. The CDR3 protein is CAISGGSVGYEQYF. DNA for the CDR3: TGTGCCATCAGTGGGGGTAGCGTGGGGTACGAGCAGTACTTC.